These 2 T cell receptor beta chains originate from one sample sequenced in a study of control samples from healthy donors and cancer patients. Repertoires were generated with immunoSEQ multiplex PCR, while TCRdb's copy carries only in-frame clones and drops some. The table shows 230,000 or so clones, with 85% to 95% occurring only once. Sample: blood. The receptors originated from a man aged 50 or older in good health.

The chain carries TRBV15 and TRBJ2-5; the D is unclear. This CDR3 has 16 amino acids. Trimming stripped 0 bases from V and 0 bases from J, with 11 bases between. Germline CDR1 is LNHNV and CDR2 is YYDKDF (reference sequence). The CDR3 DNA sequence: TGTGCCACCAGCAGAGATGGGGTCCGGGACCAAGAGACCCAGTACTTC. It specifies CATSRDGVRDQETQYF.

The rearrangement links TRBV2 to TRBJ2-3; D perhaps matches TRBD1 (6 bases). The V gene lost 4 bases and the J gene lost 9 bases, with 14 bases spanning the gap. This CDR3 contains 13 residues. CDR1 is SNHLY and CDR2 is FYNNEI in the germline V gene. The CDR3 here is CASSALEQGTQYF. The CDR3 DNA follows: TGTGCCAGCAGTGCCCTTGAGCAGGGGACGCAGTATTTT.